This T cell receptor beta chain was sequenced during a study of OX40 agonist ivuxolimab in advanced cancers. Regarding the study as a whole: Clonal expansion from baseline to week 6 occurred in both CD4+ and CD8+ T cells. Mean expanded clone counts were higher in CD8+ than CD4+ T cells.

The CDR3 runs 15 residues. The germline V gene has CDR1 MGHRA and CDR2 YSYEKL. V gave up 1 base and J gave up 8 bases; unmatched junction bases: 5. On this clone itself: The target antigen is unknown.

Using immunoSEQ multiplex PCR, the repertoire was profiled, and TCRdb retains in-frame clones only, with some absent. Among nearly 25,000 clones listed, roughly 90% were seen once. Blood samples were obtained at baseline, cycle 4 day 1, and cycle 7 day 1. The chain recombines TRBV4-1 with TRBJ2-1; TRBD2 matches 10 bases. Sequenced material: CD4+ or CD8+ T cells sorted from blood, taken in a trial of the OX40 agonist ivuxolimab. This TCR was recovered from an adult with an advanced solid tumor such as melanoma, head and neck, liver or kidney cancer. The CDR3 DNA follows: TGCGCCAGCAGCCAAGGAATAGCGGGGGGCCATGAGCAGTTCTTC. Protein sequence: CASSQGIAGGHEQFF.